These T cell receptor beta chains were read from a single sample in a study of blood T cells in healthy people across ages. TCRdb recomputed calls from the 5' RACE reads with MiXCR, one row per CDR3 protein. The profile shows hundreds of thousands of distinct CDR3 sequences, about 53% of them singletons. The specimen was blood. The origin of the receptors is a man in his fifties or sixties in good health. Each CDR3 is given with its conserved first and last residue. Fields, in order: D gene, V gene, clone size, J gene, CDR3 DNA, CDR3 protein. D genes are given only for firm matches. Size is omitted from some rows. Given values are once, few, many or a class for expanded clones.

>TRBD1|TRBV2|.|TRBJ2-5
TGTGCCAGCAGTAACGGACAGGTATCCTCAGAGACCCAGTACTTC
CASSNGQVSSETQYF
>TRBD2|TRBV12-3/TRBV12-4|few|TRBJ2-3
TGTGCCAGCAGTTCAACTAGCGGGGGGGCTAGCACAGATACGCAGTATTTT
CASSSTSGGASTDTQYF
>.|TRBV28|.|TRBJ1-2
TGTGCCAGCCGCCCTGGGGGCTCTAACTATGGCTACACCTTC
CASRPGGSNYGYTF
>.|TRBV20-1|.|TRBJ2-5
TGCAGTGCTATGGGGAGCCAAGAGACCCAGTACTTC
CSAMGSQETQYF
>.|TRBV7-8|.|TRBJ2-2
TGTGCCAGCAGCTTAGCGTCGGGGGCTGGGACCGGGGAGCTGTTTTTT
CASSLASGAGTGELFF
>.|TRBV25-1|.|TRBJ2-5
TGTGCCAGCACTCGAGGGGGAAGCTTGCAAGAGACCCAGTACTTC
CASTRGGSLQETQYF
>TRBD1|TRBV4-1|few|TRBJ1-4
TGCGCCAGCAGCCAGACGGGACAGGCGGTTGATGAAAAACTGTTTTTT
CASSQTGQAVDEKLFF
>.|TRBV4-3|.|TRBJ2-5
TGCGCCAGCAGCCAAGATGGCAGGGCCGGGGAGACCCAGTACTTC
CASSQDGRAGETQYF
>TRBD2|TRBV7-9|once|TRBJ2-1
TGTGCCAGCAGCTGGGGCACCGGGACTAGCGGGGGGAATGAGCAGTTCTTC
CASSWGTGTSGGNEQFF
>.|TRBV7-9|many|TRBJ1-2
TGTGCCAGCAGCTCACAGGGCTATGGCTACACCTTC
CASSSQGYGYTF
>.|TRBV9|.|TRBJ2-7
TGTGCCAGCAGCCGACGGACAGCCTACGAGCAGTACTTC
CASSRRTAYEQYF
>.|TRBV12-3/TRBV12-4|few|TRBJ1-2
TGTGCCAGCACCACAGACAGATGGGGTGGCTACACCTTC
CASTTDRWGGYTF
>TRBD2|TRBV20-1|.|TRBJ2-1
TGCAGTGCTAGCCCCCGCGAGCGGGGGAGTAATGAGCAGTTCTTC
CSASPRERGSNEQFF
>.|TRBV20-1|once|TRBJ2-1
TGCAGTGCTAGTCCGACTAGTCCCTACAATGAGCAGTTCTTC
CSASPTSPYNEQFF
>.|TRBV3-1|.|TRBJ2-3
TGTGCCAGCAGCCAGGGGTCGTGGACGCAGTATTTT
CASSQGSWTQYF
>.|TRBV5-1|few|TRBJ2-7
TGTGCCAGCAGCGGGGGACAGAACTCCTACGAGCAGTACTTC
CASSGGQNSYEQYF
>TRBD1|TRBV7-9|.|TRBJ1-2
TGTGCCAGCACGGACAGGGCCGGGAAAGGCTACACCTTC
CASTDRAGKGYTF
>TRBD2|TRBV7-9|few|TRBJ2-1
TGTGCCAGCAGCTTTGGACTAGCGGGGGCACCTTACAATGAGCAGTTCTTC
CASSFGLAGAPYNEQFF
>TRBD1|TRBV6-5|.|TRBJ1-2
TGTGCCAGCAGTTACTCGGGACAGGTCATAAACTATGGCTACACCTTC
CASSYSGQVINYGYTF
>.|TRBV20-1|few|TRBJ1-5
TGCAGTGCTGCCTCACGAGGACTCCCCAATCAGCCCCAGCATTTT
CSAASRGLPNQPQHF
>.|TRBV4-2|.|TRBJ2-6
TGTGCCAGCAGCCAGGCGGAGGGTGTCTCTGGGGCCAACGTCCTGACTTTC
CASSQAEGVSGANVLTF
>.|TRBV4-1|few|TRBJ1-1
TGCGCCAGCAGCCAACCCTGGGAGAACACTGAAGCTTTCTTT
CASSQPWENTEAFF
>.|TRBV7-9|.|TRBJ1-2
TGTGTCAGTGTTCGCCAGAACTATGGCTACACCTTC
CVSVRQNYGYTF
>TRBD1|TRBV27|.|TRBJ1-1
TGTGCCACCCGAGACAGGGTGTTCGCTGAAGCTTTCTTT
CATRDRVFAEAFF
>.|TRBV2|few|TRBJ2-7
TGTGCCAGCCGTGTTGGTGGACAAGCCTACGAGCAGTACTTC
CASRVGGQAYEQYF
>TRBD1|TRBV5-1|.|TRBJ1-1
TGCGCCAGCAGCTTTCAACAGGGGGCCGTCACTGAAGCTTTCTTT
CASSFQQGAVTEAFF
>TRBD2|TRBV20-1|.|TRBJ2-4
TGCAGTGTTGGGACTAGCGGGGGGGCCTGGGAAAACATTCAGTACTTC
CSVGTSGGAWENIQYF
>.|TRBV29-1|few|TRBJ2-5
TGCAGCGGCAAGGCCCCCGGGACCGACCTTGGGACCCAGTACTTC
CSGKAPGTDLGTQYF
>.|TRBV11-2|.|TRBJ2-2
TGTGCCAGCAGCAAGGACCTGTACACCGGGGAGCTGTTTTTT
CASSKDLYTGELFF
>TRBD1|TRBV20-1|.|TRBJ2-5
TGCAGTGCTGCGGGACAGGGAGAAGCGACCCAGTACTTC
CSAAGQGEATQYF
>TRBD1|TRBV7-2|.|TRBJ2-7
TGTGCCAGCAGCTTAACGGGCGGACAGGGGAATTACGAGCAGTACTTC
CASSLTGGQGNYEQYF
>TRBD2|TRBV10-3|few|TRBJ2-5
TGTGCCATCATGACAAGAATAGCGGGGGGGTTAAATGAGCAGTACTTC
CAIMTRIAGGLNEQYF
>TRBD2|TRBV10-3|.|TRBJ2-3
TGTGCCACCCGACTAGCGGGGCAAACTAGCACAGATACGCAGTATTTT
CATRLAGQTSTDTQYF
>.|TRBV6-1|.|TRBJ1-2
TGTGCCGGGGGGGAGGGGACCCTCTATGGCTACACCTTC
CAGGEGTLYGYTF
>TRBD2|TRBV7-9|once|TRBJ2-4
TGTGCCAGCAGCTTAGCGGGAGGGGTAACCAAAAACATTCAGTATTTC
CASSLAGGVTKNIQYF
>.|TRBV29-1|.|TRBJ1-2
TGCAGCGTTGCAGAGAGGCCGAATGGCTACACCTTC
CSVAERPNGYTF
>.|TRBV4-1|.|TRBJ2-3
TGCGCCAGCAGCCAAGGTAGTGGGGCGGGGCAGTATTTT
CASSQGSGAGQYF
>TRBD1|TRBV4-1|few|TRBJ1-2
TGCGCCAGCAGCCAAGTGGGACAGTTCTATGGCTACACCTTC
CASSQVGQFYGYTF
>.|TRBV6-2/TRBV6-3|.|TRBJ2-1
TGTGCCAGCAGTTACCCGGCAGTAGGGTTTAATGTCAATGAGCAGTTCTTC
CASSYPAVGFNVNEQFF
>.|TRBV20-1|.|TRBJ1-2
TGCAGTGCTAGTCTGGCAGGGGACTATGGCTACACCTTC
CSASLAGDYGYTF
>TRBD1|TRBV2|.|TRBJ2-1
TGTGCCAGCCGAGAGCGACAGGGAATTGGGGAGCAGTTCTTC
CASRERQGIGEQFF
>.|TRBV27|few|TRBJ2-5
TGTGCCAGCAGTTTAAGATCGCTCAGGGACGGGACCCAGTACTTC
CASSLRSLRDGTQYF
>.|TRBV3-1|.|TRBJ2-1
TGTGCCAGCAGCCAAGGAGGGGGGACCCACGCCTACAATGAGCAGTTCTTC
CASSQGGGTHAYNEQFF
>TRBD1|TRBV6-1|few|TRBJ2-5
TGTGCCAGCAGTGAAAGTACCGGGACAGGGGGCCGAGAGACCCAGTACTTC
CASSESTGTGGRETQYF
>TRBD2|TRBV12-3/TRBV12-4|.|TRBJ2-5
TGTGCCAGCAGCGATAGCGGGGGGGCATGGGAGACCCAGTACTTC
CASSDSGGAWETQYF
>.|TRBV7-2|many|TRBJ2-7
TGTGCCAGCAGCTTGAGGGTCATCCCCTACGAGCAGTACTTC
CASSLRVIPYEQYF
>.|TRBV7-2|.|TRBJ2-7
TGTGCCAGCAGCGTAGAAGCAGGGACGTACGAGCAGTACTTC
CASSVEAGTYEQYF
>TRBD2|TRBV4-2|.|TRBJ2-3
TGTGCCAGCAGCCAAGATAGGTTTAGCGGGGATCCAGATACGCAGTATTTT
CASSQDRFSGDPDTQYF